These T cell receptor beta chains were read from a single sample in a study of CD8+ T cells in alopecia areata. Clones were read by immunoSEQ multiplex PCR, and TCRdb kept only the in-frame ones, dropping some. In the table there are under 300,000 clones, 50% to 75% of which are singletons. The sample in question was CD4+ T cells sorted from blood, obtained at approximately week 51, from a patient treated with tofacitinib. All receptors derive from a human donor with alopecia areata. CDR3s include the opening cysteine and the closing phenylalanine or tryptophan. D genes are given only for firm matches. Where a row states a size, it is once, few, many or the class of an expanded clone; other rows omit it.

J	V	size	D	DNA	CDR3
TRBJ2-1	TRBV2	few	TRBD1	TGTGCCAGCAGTAGACGAGCCGGGACAGGGTTCGGGAATGAGCAGTTCTTC	CASSRRAGTGFGNEQFF
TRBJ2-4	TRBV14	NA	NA	TGTGCCAGCAGCCAAGAATGGGGAGCCAAAAACATTCAGTACTTC	CASSQEWGAKNIQYF
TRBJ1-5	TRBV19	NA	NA	TGTGCCAGTAGCAAGACAGGAGACAATCAGCCCCAGCATTTT	CASSKTGDNQPQHF
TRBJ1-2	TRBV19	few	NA	TGTGCCAGTAGCCCCCGGGATAACTATGGCTACACCTTC	CASSPRDNYGYTF
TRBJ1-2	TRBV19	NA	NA	TGTGCCAGTAGTCTTACCGGGGATGGCTACACCTTC	CASSLTGDGYTF
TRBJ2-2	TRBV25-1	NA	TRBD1	TGTGCCAGCAGTGCCCTGACAGGGCCATCCGGGGAGCTGTTTTTT	CASSALTGPSGELFF
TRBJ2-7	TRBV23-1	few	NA	TGCGTACCTCGTCCTAACGCCTACGAGCAGTACTTC	CVPRPNAYEQYF
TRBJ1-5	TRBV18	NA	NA	TGTGCCAGCTCACCGGACACCAATCAGCCCCAGCATTTT	CASSPDTNQPQHF
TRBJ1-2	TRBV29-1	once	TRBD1	TGCAGCGGCGGGACAGACTATGGCTACACCTTC	CSGGTDYGYTF
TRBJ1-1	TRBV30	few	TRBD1	TGTGCCTGGGAGACAGGGTTGAACACTGAAGCTTTCTTT	CAWETGLNTEAFF
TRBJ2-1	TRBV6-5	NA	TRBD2	TGTGCCACTGCACTAGCGGGTGGGGACAATGAGCAGTTCTTC	CATALAGGDNEQFF
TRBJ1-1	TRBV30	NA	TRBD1	TGTGCCTCTCCAGGGGGCGGGAACACTGAAGCTTTCTTT	CASPGGGNTEAFF
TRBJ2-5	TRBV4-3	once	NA	TGCGCCAGCAGCCAAGATCTGCAGCCCCAAGAGACCCAGTACTTC	CASSQDLQPQETQYF
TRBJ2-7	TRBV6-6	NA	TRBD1	TGTGCCAGCAGCAAGGACAGGGGGAGCGAGCAGTACTTC	CASSKDRGSEQYF
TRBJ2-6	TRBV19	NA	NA	TGTGCCAGTAAATCGGGAATTGGGGCCAACGTCCTGACTTTC	CASKSGIGANVLTF
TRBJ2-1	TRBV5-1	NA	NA	TGCGCCAGCAGCGGAGACTTCGAGCAGTTCTTC	CASSGDFEQFF
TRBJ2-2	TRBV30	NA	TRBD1	TGTGCCTTCCGCCCGGGACAGATAAACACCGGGGAGCTGTTTTTT	CAFRPGQINTGELFF
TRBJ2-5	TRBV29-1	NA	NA	TGCAGCGTCTCAGTCGGAGCGCGAGAGACCCAGTACTTC	CSVSVGARETQYF
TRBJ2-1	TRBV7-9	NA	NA	TGTGCCAGCAGCTTAGATACCCTATACAATGAGCAGTTCTTC	CASSLDTLYNEQFF
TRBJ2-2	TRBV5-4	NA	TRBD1	TGTGCCAGCACTGTAGACAGGGGAAAAACCGGGGAGCTGTTTTTT	CASTVDRGKTGELFF
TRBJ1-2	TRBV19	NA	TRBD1	TGTGCCAGTAGTATTAACAGGGGGCAAGATGGCTACACCTTC	CASSINRGQDGYTF
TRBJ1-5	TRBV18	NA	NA	TGTGCCAGCTCACCAGACCAGAATCAGCCCCAGCATTTT	CASSPDQNQPQHF